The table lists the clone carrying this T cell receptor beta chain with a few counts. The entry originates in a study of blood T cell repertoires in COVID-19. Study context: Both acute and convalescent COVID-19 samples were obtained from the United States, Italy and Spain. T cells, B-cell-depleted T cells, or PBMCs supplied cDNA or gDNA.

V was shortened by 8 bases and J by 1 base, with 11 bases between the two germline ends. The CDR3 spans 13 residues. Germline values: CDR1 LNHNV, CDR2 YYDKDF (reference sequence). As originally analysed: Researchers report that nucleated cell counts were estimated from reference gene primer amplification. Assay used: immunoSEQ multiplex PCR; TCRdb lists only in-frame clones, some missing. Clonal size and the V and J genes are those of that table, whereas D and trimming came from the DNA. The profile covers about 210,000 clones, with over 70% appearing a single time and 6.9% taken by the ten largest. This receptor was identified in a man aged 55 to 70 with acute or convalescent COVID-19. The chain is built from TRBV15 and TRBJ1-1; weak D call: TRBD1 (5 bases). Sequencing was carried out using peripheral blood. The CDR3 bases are TGTGCCACCGGGGCCAGCCGGAACACTGAAGCTTTCTTT. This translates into CATGASRNTEAFF. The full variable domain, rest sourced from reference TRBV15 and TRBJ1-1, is DAMVIQNPRYQVTQFGKPVTLSCSQTLNHNVMYWYQQKSSQAPKLLFHYYDKDFNNEADTPDNFQSRRPNTSFCFLDIRSPGLGDTAMYLCATGASRNTEAFFGQGTRLTVV.